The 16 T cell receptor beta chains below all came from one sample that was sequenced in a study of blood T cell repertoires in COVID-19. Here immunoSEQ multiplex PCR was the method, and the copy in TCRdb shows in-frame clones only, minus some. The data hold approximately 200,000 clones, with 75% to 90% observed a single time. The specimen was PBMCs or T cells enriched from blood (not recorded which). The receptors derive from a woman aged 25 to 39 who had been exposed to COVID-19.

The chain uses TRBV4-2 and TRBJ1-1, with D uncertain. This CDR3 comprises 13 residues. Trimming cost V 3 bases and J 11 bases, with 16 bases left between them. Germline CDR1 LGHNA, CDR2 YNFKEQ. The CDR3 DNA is TGTGCCAGCAGCCAGGAGTATCCGGTGAGGGCTTTCTTT. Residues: CASSQEYPVRAFF.

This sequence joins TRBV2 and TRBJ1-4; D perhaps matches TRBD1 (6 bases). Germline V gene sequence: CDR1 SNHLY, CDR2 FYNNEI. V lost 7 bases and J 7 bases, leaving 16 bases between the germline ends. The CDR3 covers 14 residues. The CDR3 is CASMIGGLSEKLFF. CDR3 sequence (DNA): TGTGCCAGCATGATCGGGGGGCTGAGTGAAAAACTGTTTTTT.

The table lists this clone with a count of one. In nucleotides, the CDR3 is TGTGCCAGCAGCGGCCGGGACAGGGAGAACACTGAAGCTTTCTTT. Translated, it gives CASSGRDRENTEAFF. V is TRBV9 and J is TRBJ1-1; the match to TRBD1 covers 9 bases. Trimming took 3 bases from V and 1 from J; bases not matched to a gene: 4. Germline CDR1 reads SGDLS; CDR2 reads YYNGEE. CDR3 length equals 15 residues.

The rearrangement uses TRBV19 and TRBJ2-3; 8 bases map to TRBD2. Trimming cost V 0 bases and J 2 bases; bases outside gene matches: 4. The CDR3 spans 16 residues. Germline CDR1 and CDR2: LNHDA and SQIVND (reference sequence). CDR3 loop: CASSIDSGVYTDTQYF. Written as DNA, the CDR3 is TGTGCCAGTAGTATAGATAGCGGGGTTTACACAGATACGCAGTATTTT.

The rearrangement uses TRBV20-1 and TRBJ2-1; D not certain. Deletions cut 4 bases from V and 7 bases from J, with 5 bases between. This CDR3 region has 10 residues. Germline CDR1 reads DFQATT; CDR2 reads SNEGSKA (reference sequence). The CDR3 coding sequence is TGCAGTGCTATCGAGAATGAGCAGTTCTTC. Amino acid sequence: CSAIENEQFF.

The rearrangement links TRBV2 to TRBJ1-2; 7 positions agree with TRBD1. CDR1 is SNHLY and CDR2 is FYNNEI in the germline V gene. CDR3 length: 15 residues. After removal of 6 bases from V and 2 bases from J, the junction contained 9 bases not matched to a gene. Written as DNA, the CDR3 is TGTGCCAGCAGACGGGACAGCACGGAAAACTATGGCTACACCTTC. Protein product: CASRRDSTENYGYTF.

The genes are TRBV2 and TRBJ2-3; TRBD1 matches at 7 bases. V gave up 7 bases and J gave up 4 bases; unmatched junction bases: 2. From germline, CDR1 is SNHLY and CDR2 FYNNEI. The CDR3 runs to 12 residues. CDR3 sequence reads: CASKTGPDTQYF. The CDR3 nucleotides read TGTGCCAGCAAGACAGGGCCAGATACGCAGTATTTT.

CDR3 DNA: TGTGCCTGGAGTGCCAGGGAAAATCAGCCCCAGCATTTT. Its translation: CAWSARENQPQHF. The V call is TRBV30, the J call TRBJ1-5, with D maybe TRBD1 (5 bases). V was pared by 1 base and J by 4 bases, with 8 bases between. The germline CDR1 and CDR2 sequences are GTSNPN and SVGIG (reference sequence). The CDR3 extends over 13 amino acids.

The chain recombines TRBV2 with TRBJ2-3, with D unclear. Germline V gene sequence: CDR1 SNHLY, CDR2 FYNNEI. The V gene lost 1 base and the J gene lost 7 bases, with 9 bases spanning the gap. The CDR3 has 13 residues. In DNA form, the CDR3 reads TGTGCCAGCAGTGAAGGGGCCTTGAATACGCAGTATTTT. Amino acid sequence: CASSEGALNTQYF.

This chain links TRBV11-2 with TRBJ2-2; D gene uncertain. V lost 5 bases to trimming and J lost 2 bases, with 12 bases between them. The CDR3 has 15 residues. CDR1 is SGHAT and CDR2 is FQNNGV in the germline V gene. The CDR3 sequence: CASSPQQYNTGELFF. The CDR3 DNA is TGTGCCAGCAGCCCCCAACAGTACAACACCGGGGAGCTGTTTTTT.

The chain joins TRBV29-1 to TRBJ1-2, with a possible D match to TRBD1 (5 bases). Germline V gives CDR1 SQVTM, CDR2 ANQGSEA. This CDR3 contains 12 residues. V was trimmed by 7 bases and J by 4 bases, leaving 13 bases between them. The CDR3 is CSAQGGGYGYTF. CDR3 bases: TGCAGCGCTCAGGGCGGCGGCTATGGCTACACCTTC.

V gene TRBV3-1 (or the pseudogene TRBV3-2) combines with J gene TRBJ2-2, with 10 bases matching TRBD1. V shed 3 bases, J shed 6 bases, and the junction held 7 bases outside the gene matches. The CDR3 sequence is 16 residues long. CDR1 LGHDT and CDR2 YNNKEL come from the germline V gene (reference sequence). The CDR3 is CASSQTGTGASGELFF. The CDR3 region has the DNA TGTGCCAGCAGCCAGACCGGGACAGGGGCCTCCGGGGAGCTGTTTTTT.

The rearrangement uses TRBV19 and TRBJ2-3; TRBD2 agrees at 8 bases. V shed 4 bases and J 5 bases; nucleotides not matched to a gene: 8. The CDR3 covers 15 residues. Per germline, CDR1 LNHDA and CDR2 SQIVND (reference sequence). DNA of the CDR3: TGTGCCAGTAGTACCGGGGGGGCCTTTGGAGATACGCAGTATTTT. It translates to CASSTGGAFGDTQYF.

CDR3 in amino acids: CASSLEGWSQDSADTQYF. In DNA form, the CDR3 reads TGCGCCAGCAGCTTGGAAGGTTGGTCGCAGGATTCAGCAGATACGCAGTATTTT. The chain carries TRBV5-1 and TRBJ2-3, with D unresolved. V was clipped by 0 bases and J by 4 bases, with 21 bases between them. The CDR3 spans 18 residues. Germline values: CDR1 SGHRS, CDR2 YFSETQ.

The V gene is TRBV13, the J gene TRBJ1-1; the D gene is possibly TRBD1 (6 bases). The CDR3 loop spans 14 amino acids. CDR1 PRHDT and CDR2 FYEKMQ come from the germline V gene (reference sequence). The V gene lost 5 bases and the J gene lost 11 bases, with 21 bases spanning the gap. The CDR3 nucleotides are TGTGCCAGCAGCCTGGACAGTAGCCCCATTGATGCTTTCTTT. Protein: CASSLDSSPIDAFF.

The CDR3 spells CASGRLGAADTQYF. CDR3 nucleotide sequence: TGTGCCAGCGGTCGACTAGGCGCGGCAGATACGCAGTATTTT. The J gene is TRBJ2-3, the V gene TRBV11-3, with D possibly TRBD2 on 6 matching bases. V was trimmed by 8 bases and J by 4 bases, leaving 16 bases between them. The CDR3 is 14 amino acids. Germline loops: CDR1 SGHNT, CDR2 YENEEA. Based on the CDR3 plus reference TRBV11-3 and TRBJ2-3, the full variable domain is EAGVVQSPRYKIIEKKQPVAFWCNPISGHNTLYWYLQNLGQGPELLIRYENEEAVDDSQLPKDRFSAERLKGVDSTLKIQPAELGDSAVYLCASGRLGAADTQYFGPGTRLTVL.